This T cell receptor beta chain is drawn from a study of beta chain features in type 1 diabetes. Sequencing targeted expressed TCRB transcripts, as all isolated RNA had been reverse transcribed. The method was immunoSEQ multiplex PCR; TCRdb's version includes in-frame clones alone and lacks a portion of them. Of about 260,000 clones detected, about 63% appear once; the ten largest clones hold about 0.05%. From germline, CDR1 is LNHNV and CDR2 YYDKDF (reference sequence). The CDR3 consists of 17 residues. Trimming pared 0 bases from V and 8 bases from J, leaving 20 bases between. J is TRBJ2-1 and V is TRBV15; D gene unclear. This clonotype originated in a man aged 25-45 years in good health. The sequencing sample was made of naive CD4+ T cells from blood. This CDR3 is CATSRDPKDWAIYEQFF. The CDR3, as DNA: TGTGCCACCAGCAGAGATCCTAAAGACTGGGCCATCTATGAGCAGTTCTTC.